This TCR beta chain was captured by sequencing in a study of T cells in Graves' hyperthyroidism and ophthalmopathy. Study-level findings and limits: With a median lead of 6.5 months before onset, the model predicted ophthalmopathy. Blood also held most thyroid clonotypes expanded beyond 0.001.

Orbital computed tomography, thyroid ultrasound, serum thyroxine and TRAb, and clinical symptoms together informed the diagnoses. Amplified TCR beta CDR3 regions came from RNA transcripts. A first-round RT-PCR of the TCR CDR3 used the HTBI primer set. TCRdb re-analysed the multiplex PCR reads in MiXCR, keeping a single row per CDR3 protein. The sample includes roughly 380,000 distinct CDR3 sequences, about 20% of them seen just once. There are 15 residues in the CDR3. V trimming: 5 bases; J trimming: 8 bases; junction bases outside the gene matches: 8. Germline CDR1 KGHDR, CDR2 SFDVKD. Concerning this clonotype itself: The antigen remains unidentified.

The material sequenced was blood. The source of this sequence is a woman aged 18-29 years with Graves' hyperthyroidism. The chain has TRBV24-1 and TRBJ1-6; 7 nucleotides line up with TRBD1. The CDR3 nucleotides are TGTGCCACCAGTGCCGGAACCGGGACAGATTCACCCCTCCACTTT. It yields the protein CATSAGTGTDSPLHF.